This T cell receptor beta chain stems from a study of T cell responses to AZD1222 COVID-19 vaccine. This clone appeared once. The antigen remains undetermined. Notes on the study in general: Clonal diversity was possibly underestimated; the donors were predominantly white British and more often female. Spike-specific TCR breadth and depth went up after people got two AZD1222 doses. Unmutated regions of variants are reportedly targeted by nearly half of spike-specific TCRs. The span of vaccine-associated CD4 TCRs extended across spike, with dominance at 160-218 and 743-854.

Sequenced by immunoSEQ multiplex PCR; TCRdb stores in-frame clones only, minus some. The sample has 150,000 or so clones, approximately 90% seen once. V lost 1 base and J 5 bases, leaving 12 bases between the germline ends. Germline CDR1 SGHRS, CDR2 YFSETQ. The CDR3 covers 14 residues. The gene calls are TRBV5-1 and TRBJ2-5; maybe TRBD2 (6 bases). The sequence was collected from an adult who received the MenACWY meningococcal vaccine as a control. The specimen was peripheral blood, collected 28 days after the second dose of the MenACWY control vaccine. The chain's CDR3 is CASSLSGDGETQYF. The CDR3 bases are TGCGCCAGCAGCTTGTCGGGGGACGGGGAGACCCAGTACTTC. The variable domain in full, completed from reference TRBV5-1 and TRBJ2-5, reads KAGVTQTPRYLIKTRGQQVTLSCSPISGHRSVSWYQQTPGQGLQFLFEYFSETQRNKGNFPGRFSGRQFSNSRSEMNVSTLELGDSALYLCASSLSGDGETQYFGPGTRLLVL.